The rows below give T cell receptor beta chains drawn from one sample of a study of T-cell memory formation after mild COVID-19. TCRdb ran MiXCR on the 5' RACE reads and lists one entry per CDR3 protein. The sample has 260,000 or so distinct CDR3 sequences, 16% seen once. Sample: PBMCs or a T cell subset sorted from them (not recorded which). The receptors come from a young man who had mild COVID-19 (a few samples of this study predate the infection). Cell type and time point are not known. The CDR3 runs from the conserved cysteine through the conserved F or W. D genes are given only for firm matches. Expanded clones get a size class; other rows say once, few or many, or leave the size out.

>.|TRBV10-3|TRBJ2-3|TRBD2
TGTGCCATCAGTCAGACTAGCGGGGGGACAGATACGCAGTATTTT
CAISQTSGGTDTQYF
>few|TRBV4-1|TRBJ1-6|TRBD1
TGCGCCAGCAGCCAAGGCGGGTGGGGGACAGGAAATTCACCCCTCCACTTT
CASSQGGWGTGNSPLHF
>many|TRBV6-5|TRBJ2-2|.
TGTGCCAGCAGTGCCCGGACTCACACCGGGGAGCTGTTTTTT
CASSARTHTGELFF
>once|TRBV27|TRBJ1-4|TRBD1
TGTGCCAGCAGTCCAGGGACAGGGGGCAGTGAAAAACTGTTTTTT
CASSPGTGGSEKLFF
>.|TRBV10-1|TRBJ2-3|TRBD2
TGCGCCAGCATCCCGGGACTAGCGGGGGGGCGCTGCACAGATACGCAGTATTTT
CASIPGLAGGRCTDTQYF
>.|TRBV18|TRBJ2-3|.
TGTGCCAGCTCACCACTCATTCCTAGCACAGATACGCAGTATTTT
CASSPLIPSTDTQYF
>few|TRBV7-3|TRBJ2-2|.
TGTGCCAGCAGCACCTCACAGAACACCGGGGAGCTGTTTTTT
CASSTSQNTGELFF
>few|TRBV27|TRBJ2-3|TRBD2
TGTGCCAGCAGTACCTTAGCGGGGGCCGCAGATACGCAGTATTTT
CASSTLAGAADTQYF
>.|TRBV12-3/TRBV12-4|TRBJ1-2|.
TGTGCCAGCAGTCCGGGACGGCGGATGGTTGTCTACACCTTC
CASSPGRRMVVYTF
>few|TRBV4-2|TRBJ2-1|.
TGTGCCAGCAGCACCCCCGCCTACAATGAGCAGTTCTTC
CASSTPAYNEQFF
>.|TRBV6-5|TRBJ1-2|TRBD1
TGTGCCAGCAGTTTAAGACCCACAGGGGGCGATGGCTACACCTTC
CASSLRPTGGDGYTF
>.|TRBV5-1|TRBJ2-6|.
TGCGCCAGCAGCTCAGTTAACTCTGGGGCCAACGTCCTGACTTTC
CASSSVNSGANVLTF
>few|TRBV7-2|TRBJ1-5|TRBD1
TGTGCCAGCAGCCTAGCACAGGGGGGAGGCAATCAGCCCCAGCATTTT
CASSLAQGGGNQPQHF
>many|TRBV4-2|TRBJ1-1|.
TGTGCCAGCAGCCAAGATCATGGGGGCACTGAAGCTTTCTTT
CASSQDHGGTEAFF
>few|TRBV11-2|TRBJ1-2|.
TGTGCCAGCAGCCCTTGGGAGGGCCCCTCGGAAGGCTACACCTTC
CASSPWEGPSEGYTF
>.|TRBV20-1|TRBJ1-1|.
TGCAGTGCTAGGGTCCCTGGGGGGGGAGCGACTGAAGCTTTCTTT
CSARVPGGGATEAFF
>.|TRBV5-1|TRBJ2-5|TRBD1
TGCGCCAGCAGCGTGACAGGGATGGGGCAAGAGACCCAGTACTTC
CASSVTGMGQETQYF
>few|TRBV27|TRBJ1-2|.
TGTGCCAGCAGTTTACAGGGCTCGAACTATGGCTACACCTTC
CASSLQGSNYGYTF
>many|TRBV29-1|TRBJ2-1|.
TGCAGCGCCCTCCGGGCTGGTCCTTACAATGAGCAGTTCTTC
CSALRAGPYNEQFF
>.|TRBV12-3/TRBV12-4|TRBJ2-3|.
TGTGCCAGCAGCAGATGGGGGGCCCCAGATACGCAGTATTTT
CASSRWGAPDTQYF
>.|TRBV5-6|TRBJ2-4|TRBD1
TGTGCCAGCAGCTATGACAGGGGGAGGGACATTCAGTACTTC
CASSYDRGRDIQYF
>few|TRBV18|TRBJ2-1|.
TGTGCCAGCTCACCACCGTCCCGAGGGGCCTACAATGAGCAGTTCTTC
CASSPPSRGAYNEQFF
>.|TRBV4-3|TRBJ1-2|TRBD1
TGCGCCAGCAGCCAGGACTCGACAGGGGTGCCTCGGGGCTACACCTTC
CASSQDSTGVPRGYTF
>many|TRBV7-6|TRBJ2-5|TRBD1
TGTGCCAGCAGCCCGCGTCCAGGGGGAGAGACCCAGTACTTC
CASSPRPGGETQYF
>few|TRBV12-3/TRBV12-4|TRBJ1-2|.
TGTGCCAGCAGGCCGGTTGGCGTTCTCACGGGACTTAACTATGGCTACACCTTC
CASRPVGVLTGLNYGYTF
>.|TRBV2|TRBJ2-5|.
TGTGCCAGCAGTCCTATGACAGGAGAGACCCAGTACTTC
CASSPMTGETQYF
>.|TRBV11-2|TRBJ1-1|.
TGTGCCAGCAGCCCCGCTGTGGGGAGCGGCACTGAAGCTTTCTTT
CASSPAVGSGTEAFF
>many|TRBV7-9|TRBJ2-5|.
TGTGCCAGCAGCCCGACAATGGGCTTCGACCAAGAGACCCAGTACTTC
CASSPTMGFDQETQYF
>.|TRBV24-1|TRBJ1-1|.
TGTGCCACCAGTGATTTAAGACATCCCAACGCTGAAGCTTTCTTT
CATSDLRHPNAEAFF
>few|TRBV20-1|TRBJ2-6|.
TGCAGTGCTATAGAAAGCTCTGGGGCCAACGTCCTGACTTTC
CSAIESSGANVLTF
>many|TRBV4-1|TRBJ2-1|.
TGCGCCAGCAGCCATTACTCCCCCCTGGGACGGTTCTTC
CASSHYSPLGRFF
>.|TRBV12-3/TRBV12-4|TRBJ2-7|TRBD1
TGTGCCAGCAGTCCCGGGGACAGGATCTACGAGCAGTACTTC
CASSPGDRIYEQYF
>few|TRBV29-1|TRBJ2-3|TRBD2
TGCAGCGTTGAGGAGCGGGACAGCACAGATACGCAGTATTTT
CSVEERDSTDTQYF
>.|TRBV7-9|TRBJ2-3|.
TGTGCCAGCAGCTTCGCCCCGGACAGCCCAAGCACAGATACGCAGTATTTT
CASSFAPDSPSTDTQYF
>.|TRBV3-1|TRBJ2-7|TRBD1
TGTGCCAGCAGCCGAGTTGGACAGGGGTCTTTCTACGAGCAGTACTTC
CASSRVGQGSFYEQYF
>.|TRBV6-2/TRBV6-3|TRBJ1-3|.
TGTGCCAGCAGTTACACCGAGAGCTCTGGAAACACCATATATTTT
CASSYTESSGNTIYF
>few|TRBV10-3|TRBJ2-5|.
TGTGCCTCTGGAAGGGATCCCGGTCGGGCCCAGTACTTC
CASGRDPGRAQYF
>.|TRBV24-1|TRBJ2-3|.
TGTGCCACCAGTGATTGGGTGGATGCAGATACGCAGTATTTT
CATSDWVDADTQYF
>.|TRBV29-1|TRBJ2-4|TRBD2
TGCAGCGTTGAACCGGCGGGGGGAGACCAAAACATTCAGTACTTC
CSVEPAGGDQNIQYF
>.|TRBV29-1|TRBJ1-1|TRBD1
TGCAGCGTTCGAGAATCCACAGGGGGTGAAGCTTTCTTT
CSVRESTGGEAFF
>.|TRBV20-1|TRBJ1-2|TRBD1
TGCAGTGCTAGAGACCTGGAGGGGACAGGGGTAAATGGCTACACCTTC
CSARDLEGTGVNGYTF
>few|TRBV9|TRBJ1-4|.
TGTGCCAGCAGCGGGAGCAGTGAAAAACTGTTTTTT
CASSGSSEKLFF
>few|TRBV27|TRBJ1-2|.
TGTGCCAGCAGTTTGCCGTCGAGGGGCCGCCCTAACTATGGCTACACCTTC
CASSLPSRGRPNYGYTF
>.|TRBV12-3/TRBV12-4|TRBJ1-2|TRBD1
TGTGCCAGCAGTTTTCGCAGGGGGTATGGCTACACCTTC
CASSFRRGYGYTF
>few|TRBV20-1|TRBJ2-5|.
TGCAGTGCTAGAGAGAGGGACTGGGCGGGGGAGACCCAGTACTTC
CSARERDWAGETQYF
>few|TRBV2|TRBJ2-3|TRBD2
TGTGCCAGCAGTCGACTAGCGCCGGGCACAGATACGCAGTATTTT
CASSRLAPGTDTQYF
>.|TRBV4-3|TRBJ2-2|TRBD2
TGCGCCAGCAGCCAAGATTTGGCGGGGAGGGGCACCGGGGAGCTGTTTTTT
CASSQDLAGRGTGELFF
>.|TRBV9|TRBJ2-3|.
TGTGCCAGCAGCTACGGGGACGGACGAGATACGCAGTATTTT
CASSYGDGRDTQYF
>.|TRBV5-1|TRBJ2-3|.
TGCGCCAGCGCCGTTGGTGGCGGCTACACAGATACGCAGTATTTT
CASAVGGGYTDTQYF
>few|TRBV6-5|TRBJ1-6|.
TGTGCCAGCAGTGTACAGAAGAGCTCCTATAATTCACCCCTCCACTTT
CASSVQKSSYNSPLHF
>few|TRBV7-9|TRBJ2-1|TRBD2
TGTGCCAGCAGCTTAGTCCCTTATAGCGGGGGTGCTGGGGATGAGCAGTTCTTC
CASSLVPYSGGAGDEQFF
>.|TRBV4-1|TRBJ1-1|.
TGCGCCAGCAGCCACGGATTCACTGAAGCTTTCTTT
CASSHGFTEAFF
>.|TRBV12-3/TRBV12-4|TRBJ2-3|.
TGTGCCAGCAGTTTAGGATGGCACACAGATACGCAGTATTTT
CASSLGWHTDTQYF
>few|TRBV20-1|TRBJ1-6|.
TGCAGTGCTGCAACGGGGAATTCACCCCTCCACTTT
CSAATGNSPLHF
>few|TRBV4-1|TRBJ1-2|.
TGCGCCAGCAGCCAAGCCACCACCGTCTATGGCTACACCTTC
CASSQATTVYGYTF
>.|TRBV5-1|TRBJ2-1|TRBD2
TGCGCCAGCAGCCCGGGACTAGCGGGGGACAATGAGCAGTTCTTC
CASSPGLAGDNEQFF
>few|TRBV12-3/TRBV12-4|TRBJ2-7|TRBD1
TGTGCCAGCAGCGCCCGGGACAGGGATTACTTCGAGCAGTACTTC
CASSARDRDYFEQYF
>few|TRBV5-1|TRBJ1-3|.
TGCGCCAGCAGTCTGGACACTGCGGGAAACACCATATATTTT
CASSLDTAGNTIYF
>.|TRBV7-2|TRBJ1-6|.
TGTGCCAGCAGCTCCCTGGGAGGGGTTAGTTCACCCCTCCACTTT
CASSSLGGVSSPLHF